This T cell receptor beta chain was observed in a study of spatial heterogeneity in lung cancer. Turning to the study itself: A unique TCR and UMI combination showed up more than ten times in raw reads, on average. General study results and limits: Counts of expanded intratumoral alpha and beta TCRs tracked tumor mutation counts.

This clonotype was observed at least ten times. Its antigen is unknown. The time point: sample taken at primary tumor resection. Tumor, nontumor lung or frozen PBMC supplied whole RNA that was sequenced unsorted. Every TCR cDNA molecule bore a unique molecular identifier. TCRdb independently ran MiXCR on the 5' RACE reads; one entry per CDR3 protein. The sample lists approximately 7,000 distinct CDR3 sequences, about an eighth seen once, with approximately 8.1% in the top ten. The V end was cut by 2 bases, the J end by 0 bases, with 10 bases between. The germline CDR1 and CDR2 sequences are DFQATT and SNEGSKA (reference sequence). The CDR3 length is 15 residues.

This sequence joins TRBV20-1 and TRBJ2-2; D gene uncertain. The material was lung tumor tissue, obtained at surgery. The clonotype was recovered from a male donor with early-stage non-small cell lung cancer. CDR3 protein: CSARRPGPNTGELFF. CDR3 coding DNA: TGCAGTGCTAGACGTCCAGGACCGAACACCGGGGAGCTGTTTTTT.